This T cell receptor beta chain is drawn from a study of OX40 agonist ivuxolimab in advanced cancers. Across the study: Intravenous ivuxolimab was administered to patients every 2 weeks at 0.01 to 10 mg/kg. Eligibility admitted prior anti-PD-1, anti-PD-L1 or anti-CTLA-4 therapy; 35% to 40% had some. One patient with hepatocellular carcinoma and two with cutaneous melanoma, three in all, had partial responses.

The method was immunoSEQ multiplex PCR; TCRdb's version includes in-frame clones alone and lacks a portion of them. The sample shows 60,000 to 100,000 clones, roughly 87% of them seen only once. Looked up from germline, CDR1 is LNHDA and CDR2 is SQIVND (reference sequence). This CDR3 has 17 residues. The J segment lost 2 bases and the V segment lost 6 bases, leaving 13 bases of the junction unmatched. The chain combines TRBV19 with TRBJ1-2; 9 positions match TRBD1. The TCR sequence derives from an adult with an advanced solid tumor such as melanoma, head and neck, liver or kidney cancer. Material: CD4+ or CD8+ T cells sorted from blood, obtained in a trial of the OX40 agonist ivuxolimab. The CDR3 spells CASSNWGQGTPNYGYTF. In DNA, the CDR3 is TGTGCCAGTAGCAATTGGGGACAGGGAACACCAAACTATGGCTACACCTTC.